These 27 T cell receptor beta chains came from one sample sequenced in a study of cytomegalovirus exposure and HLA in healthy donors (dated by TCRdb to about 2017). Preparation of the library involved the immunoSEQ multiplex PCR assay. For the multiplex PCR, a mixture combining 60 forward primers for TCR Vbeta segments and 13 reverse primers for TCR Jbeta segments was used. Entries here come from immuneACCESS through TCRdb and include only in-frame sequences with V and J called. Some clones fail to appear in such tables; in the studies checked, an unresolved V gene covers under half of the shortfall, and the cause of the remainder is unknown. In this sample the table shows roughly 120,000 clones, around three quarters of which occur a single time. The top ten constitute 2.5% to 3.5% of the sample. The material sequenced was PBMCs. The receptors were gathered from a woman between 18 and 30 years old in good health and CMV-seropositive.

The chain links TRBV6-5 to TRBJ2-6, with 7 bases matching TRBD1. Per germline, CDR1 MNHEY and CDR2 SVGAGI. Losses at the gene ends were 6 bases for V and 2 bases for J; bases not matched to a gene: 4. CDR3 length: 15 amino acids. The CDR3 loop is CASRAGGTGANVLTF. CDR3 in DNA: TGTGCCAGCAGGGCAGGGGGTACTGGGGCCAACGTCCTGACTTTC.

This clone has a handful of counts. This chain connects TRBV6-6 to TRBJ2-5; 8 bases agree with TRBD1. The CDR3 covers 13 residues. Germline loops: CDR1 MNHNY, CDR2 SVGAGI (reference sequence). The ends lost 7 bases at V and 5 bases at J; junction bases unmatched: 6. For the CDR3, the DNA is TGTGCCAGCAAAGGGGGGACAGGTGAGACCCAGTACTTC. It is translated as CASKGGTGETQYF.

This chain joins TRBV9 and TRBJ1-5, with D unclear. CDR1 and CDR2 (germline): SGDLS, YYNGEE. V gave up 3 bases and J gave up 0 bases, with 7 bases separating them. CDR3 size: 14 residues. The CDR3 loop reads CASSAGFSNQPQHF. The CDR3 region has the DNA TGTGCCAGCAGCGCCGGGTTTAGCAATCAGCCCCAGCATTTT.

Only one count was recorded for this clone. The rearrangement links TRBV7-3 to TRBJ2-2; the D gene is possibly TRBD2 (6 bases). Trimming left V 5 bases short and J 1 base short, with 14 bases between. CDR3 length: 16 residues. Germline V gives CDR1 SGHTA, CDR2 FQGTGA. CDR3 sequence (DNA): TGTGCCAGCAGCCAAATAGCGGCTCGGAACACCGGGGAGCTGTTTTTT. It is translated as CASSQIAARNTGELFF.

This clone has only one observation. The chain employs TRBV19 and TRBJ2-7; the D gene is possibly TRBD1 (5 bases). This CDR3 is 14 amino acids long. Germline values: CDR1 LNHDA, CDR2 SQIVND (reference sequence). Deletions cut 5 bases from V and 1 base from J, with 12 bases between. The CDR3 loop reads CASSRRVKSYEQYF. CDR3 sequence (DNA): TGTGCCAGTAGTCGCAGGGTTAAGTCCTACGAGCAGTACTTC. The variable domain in full, with the rest retrieved from reference TRBV19 and TRBJ2-7, is DGGITQSPKYLFRKEGQNVTLSCEQNLNHDAMYWYRQDPGQGLRLIYYSQIVNDFQKGDIAEGYSVSREKKESFPLTVTSAQKNPTAFYLCASSRRVKSYEQYFGPGTRLTVT.

The CDR3 nucleotides are TGTGCCAGCAGTTACTCAGGCCTAGCGGGAACCTACGAGCAGTACTTC. Protein sequence: CASSYSGLAGTYEQYF. V usage is TRBV6-5 and J usage is TRBJ2-7, with 9 nucleotides matching TRBD2. CDR3 length: 16 amino acids. The germline V gene has CDR1 MNHEY and CDR2 SVGAGI. V shed 0 bases and J 2 bases; nucleotides not matched to a gene: 5.

CDR3 residues: CASSLIRAGTTEAFF. The CDR3 DNA reads TGCGCCAGCAGCTTGATAAGGGCGGGTACCACTGAAGCTTTCTTT. V and J are TRBV5-1 and TRBJ1-1, with no clear D. Germline V gene data show CDR1 as SGHRS and CDR2 as YFSETQ. V was shortened by 1 base and J by 4 bases, with 14 bases between the two germline ends. The CDR3 loop spans 15 amino acids.

The chain couples TRBV6-1 to TRBJ1-1; D gene ambiguous. This CDR3 has 13 amino acids. V was pared by 8 bases and J by 1 base, with 11 bases between. From germline, CDR1 is MNHNS and CDR2 SASEGT. CDR3 sequence: CASRWPANTEAFF. CDR3 in DNA: TGTGCCAGCCGTTGGCCCGCGAACACTGAAGCTTTCTTT.

This clone was detected only a few times. The chain combines TRBV19 with TRBJ2-2, with 7 bases that match TRBD1. Germline V gives CDR1 LNHDA, CDR2 SQIVND (reference sequence). The CDR3 loop spans 16 amino acids. V lost 5 bases and J lost 6; bases outside the gene matches: 12. As DNA, the CDR3 is TGTGCCAGTAGTGCCCGGACAGGCGGAGACCCCGGGGAGCTGTTTTTT. Translated: CASSARTGGDPGELFF. Full variable domain (remainder filled in from reference TRBV19 and TRBJ2-2): DGGITQSPKYLFRKEGQNVTLSCEQNLNHDAMYWYRQDPGQGLRLIYYSQIVNDFQKGDIAEGYSVSREKKESFPLTVTSAQKNPTAFYLCASSARTGGDPGELFFGEGSRLTVL.

Turning to this clone: The junction departs from germline at one end; a sequencing error may be responsible. J is TRBJ2-7 and V is TRBV7-3, with TRBD1 as a possible D gene (6 bases). The CDR3 has 13 amino acids. Looked up from germline, CDR1 is SGHTA and CDR2 is FQGTGA. CDR3: CSSSLSRDREQYF. CDR3 nucleotides: TGTTCCAGCAGCTTATCCCGTGACAGGGAGCAGTACTTC.

The rearrangement uses TRBV5-5 and TRBJ1-4; D unclear. The CDR3 has 14 amino acids. Germline values: CDR1 SGHKS, CDR2 YYEKEE (reference sequence). V lost 2 bases and J lost 7, with 12 bases in between. Here the CDR3 DNA reads TGTGCCAGCAGCTTAGAGTCCCTTAGTGAAAAACTGTTTTTT. Protein product: CASSLESLSEKLFF.

V is TRBV5-1 and J is TRBJ1-1, with a possible D match to TRBD1 (6 bases). The CDR3 contains 15 residues. Trimming shortened V by 0 bases and J by 5 bases, and 14 bases separated the two germline ends. Germline CDR1 SGHRS, CDR2 YFSETQ. The CDR3 spells CASSLDTPGETEAFF. The CDR3 nucleotides are TGCGCCAGCAGCTTGGATACTCCAGGGGAAACTGAAGCTTTCTTT.

The CDR3 bases are TGTGCCTGGAGTTCGGGATCGGTGAACACTGAAGCTTTCTTT. Translation: CAWSSGSVNTEAFF. The rearrangement links TRBV30 to TRBJ1-1; D gene ambiguous. Trimming took 2 bases from V and 0 from J, leaving 10 bases between them. The CDR3 totals 14 residues. Germline V gene data show CDR1 as GTSNPN and CDR2 as SVGIG (reference sequence).

This chain joins TRBV4-2 and TRBJ2-5; TRBD2 agrees at 10 bases. The germline gives CDR1 LGHNA, CDR2 YNFKEQ. After removal of 1 base from V and 2 bases from J, the junction contained 10 bases not matched to a gene. CDR3 length: 18 amino acids. CDR3 in amino acids: CASSQATQIAGGQETQYF. Here the CDR3 DNA reads TGTGCCAGCAGCCAAGCGACCCAAATAGCGGGAGGTCAAGAGACCCAGTACTTC.

In this sample, this clone turned up a few times. The chain joins TRBV7-9 to TRBJ2-7, with TRBD1 matching 8 bases. Germline values: CDR1 SEHNR, CDR2 FQNEAQ (reference sequence). V shed 5 bases, J shed 5 bases, and the junction held 5 bases outside the gene matches. The CDR3 contains 13 residues. The CDR3 DNA follows: TGTGCCAGCAGCCGGACAGGGTTTGACGAGCAGTACTTC. It codes for CASSRTGFDEQYF.

The chain couples TRBV5-1 to TRBJ2-7; 9 nucleotides line up with TRBD1. Losses at the gene ends were 3 bases for V and 2 bases for J; bases not matched to a gene: 3. Germline V gene sequence: CDR1 SGHRS, CDR2 YFSETQ. This CDR3 region has 14 residues. The CDR3 loop is CASSWRQGAYEQYF. CDR3 sequence (DNA): TGCGCCAGCAGCTGGCGACAGGGGGCCTACGAGCAGTACTTC.

V is TRBV30 and J is TRBJ1-1; D gene ambiguous. Germline loops: CDR1 GTSNPN, CDR2 SVGIG (reference sequence). CDR3 length: 13 residues. V lost 2 bases and J lost 4, with 11 bases in between. Here the CDR3 reads CAWSLHISTEAFF. The CDR3, as DNA: TGTGCCTGGAGTTTACATATCAGCACTGAAGCTTTCTTT.

This clone has just one count. This chain uses TRBV10-1 with TRBJ2-7, with 10 positions matching TRBD1. Germline V CDR1 and CDR2: WNHNN, SYGVQD (reference sequence). The CDR3 is 15 residues long. The ends lost 4 bases at V and 7 bases at J; junction bases unmatched: 10. CDR3 sequence (DNA): TGCGCCAGCAGTGTCTCCGGGACAGGGGCTCGTGAGCAGTACTTC. This codes for CASSVSGTGAREQYF.

V usage is TRBV9 and J usage is TRBJ2-1, with D possibly matching TRBD2 (6 bases). CDR1 is SGDLS, CDR2 YYNGEE, per germline. Trimming cost V 7 bases and J 5 bases, with 16 bases left between them. The CDR3 covers 14 residues. This chain's CDR3 is CASEPRGGNNEQFF. CDR3 DNA sequence: TGTGCCAGCGAGCCCCGTGGGGGGAACAATGAGCAGTTCTTC.

The chain uses TRBV28 and TRBJ2-6; D may be TRBD2 (6 bases). Trimming shortened V by 10 bases and J by 1 base, and 11 bases separated the two germline ends. Germline V gene data show CDR1 as MDHEN and CDR2 as SYDVKM. The CDR3 is made up of 14 amino acids. The CDR3 sequence is CATHGGSGANVLTF. The CDR3 nucleotides are TGTGCCACCCACGGGGGTTCTGGGGCCAACGTCCTGACTTTC.

The genes are TRBV5-4 and TRBJ1-5, with D possibly matching TRBD1 (5 bases). V was clipped by 1 base and J by 7 bases, with 12 bases between them. The CDR3 sequence is 14 residues long. The V gene's germline CDR1 is SGHNT and CDR2 YYREEE (reference sequence). The CDR3 spells CASSLWGGSQPQHF. CDR3 DNA: TGTGCCAGCAGCTTGTGGGGGGGGAGCCAGCCCCAGCATTTT.

The gene calls are TRBV4-1 and TRBJ2-7, with 7 bases aligning to TRBD1. J lost 6 bases, V lost 4 bases, and 12 bases had no gene match. Looked up from germline, CDR1 is MGHRA and CDR2 is YSYEKL. The CDR3 consists of 15 residues. The CDR3 DNA reads TGCGCCAGCAGCCCGGGGACAGCAGAAACCTGCGAGCAGTACTTC. Protein: CASSPGTAETCEQYF.

The V call is TRBV9, the J call TRBJ2-5; TRBD2 matches 7 bases. Trimming cost V 3 bases and J 5 bases; bases outside gene matches: 7. The CDR3 length is 14 residues. Germline V lookup: CDR1 SGDLS, CDR2 YYNGEE. The CDR3 spells CASSDGTMKETQYF. The CDR3 DNA reads as TGTGCCAGCAGCGACGGGACTATGAAGGAGACCCAGTACTTC.

This chain joins TRBV7-2 and TRBJ1-2; weak D call: TRBD1 (6 bases). The CDR3 has 18 residues. The germline CDR1 and CDR2 sequences are SGHTA and FQGNSA. V lost 1 base, J lost 4 bases, and 22 bases lay in between. The CDR3 is CASSLDLDLGAQGYGYTF. In nucleotides, the CDR3 is TGTGCCAGCAGCTTAGACCTCGATTTGGGGGCGCAGGGCTATGGCTACACCTTC.

This chain links TRBV9 with TRBJ2-2; 7 bases agree with TRBD1. Germline V lookup: CDR1 SGDLS, CDR2 YYNGEE. The CDR3 totals 18 residues. J gave up 2 bases and V 1 base, and 11 bases lay outside the gene matches. The CDR3 protein is CASSVPSSGTVNTGELFF. CDR3 bases: TGTGCCAGCAGCGTACCCTCCTCCGGGACAGTAAACACCGGGGAGCTGTTTTTT.

As for this clone: One end of the junction is discordant with germline, which a read error may explain. The rearrangement uses TRBV9 and TRBJ2-3; 12 bases line up with TRBD2. The CDR3 contains 18 residues. Germline CDR1 SGDLS, CDR2 YYNGEE. CDR3 in DNA: TGTGCCATCAGCGTAGGTCTAGCGGGAGGGCCGTCTACAGATACGCAGTATTTT. Translation: CAISVGLAGGPSTDTQYF.

This sequence joins TRBV11-2 and TRBJ2-7; the match to TRBD1 covers 8 bases. The CDR3 runs to 16 residues. Trimming cost V 3 bases and J 0 bases; bases outside gene matches: 7. Germline CDR1 reads SGHAT; CDR2 reads FQNNGV. Here the CDR3 DNA reads TGTGCCAGCAGCTTCGTCCGGGACAGGCTCTCCTACGAGCAGTACTTC. Protein product: CASSFVRDRLSYEQYF.